This T cell receptor beta chain is from a study of OX40 agonist ivuxolimab in advanced cancers. Whole-study context: Prior anti-PD-1, anti-PD-L1 or anti-CTLA-4 therapy was allowed; 30% to 40% had some.

Germline CDR1 SGHDT, CDR2 YYEEEE. The CDR3 has 16 amino acids. Trimming took 7 bases from V and 4 from J, leaving 18 bases between them. Clones were sequenced by immunoSEQ multiplex PCR, and TCRdb holds only the in-frame ones, with some missing. The table lists some 50,000 clones, 75% to 95% of them singletons. This chain uses TRBV5-6 with TRBJ1-6, with D possibly matching TRBD1 (5 bases). Sequenced here: CD4+ or CD8+ T cells sorted from blood, sampled in a trial of the OX40 agonist ivuxolimab. The receptor was derived from an adult with an advanced solid tumor such as melanoma, head and neck, liver or kidney cancer. The CDR3 DNA sequence: TGTGCCAGCGTGGATGGCAGGGAGCTATATAATTCACCCCTCCACTTT. Translation: CASVDGRELYNSPLHF.